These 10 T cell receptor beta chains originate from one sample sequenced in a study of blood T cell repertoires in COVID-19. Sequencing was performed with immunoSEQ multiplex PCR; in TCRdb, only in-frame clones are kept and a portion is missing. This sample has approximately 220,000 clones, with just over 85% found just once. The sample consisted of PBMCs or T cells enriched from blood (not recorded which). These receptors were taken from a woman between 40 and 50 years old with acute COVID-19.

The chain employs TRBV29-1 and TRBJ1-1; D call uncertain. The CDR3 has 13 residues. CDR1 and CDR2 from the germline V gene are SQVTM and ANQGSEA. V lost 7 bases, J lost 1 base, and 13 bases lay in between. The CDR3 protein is CSAHELRNTEAFF. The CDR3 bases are TGCAGCGCCCATGAGCTTCGGAACACTGAAGCTTTCTTT.

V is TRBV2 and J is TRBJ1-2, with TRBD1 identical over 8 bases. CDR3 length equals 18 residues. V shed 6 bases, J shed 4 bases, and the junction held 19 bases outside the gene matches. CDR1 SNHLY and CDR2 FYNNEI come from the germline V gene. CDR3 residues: CASRFRDGPQQGGYGYTF. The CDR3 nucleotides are TGTGCCAGCAGATTCCGGGACGGCCCACAACAGGGGGGCTATGGCTACACCTTC.

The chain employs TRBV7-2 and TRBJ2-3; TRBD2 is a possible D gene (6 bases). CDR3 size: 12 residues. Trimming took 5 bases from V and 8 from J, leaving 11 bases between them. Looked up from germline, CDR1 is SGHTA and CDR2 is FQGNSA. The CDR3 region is CASSRLGGTQYF. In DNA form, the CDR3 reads TGTGCCAGCAGCCGTTTGGGGGGTACGCAGTATTTT.

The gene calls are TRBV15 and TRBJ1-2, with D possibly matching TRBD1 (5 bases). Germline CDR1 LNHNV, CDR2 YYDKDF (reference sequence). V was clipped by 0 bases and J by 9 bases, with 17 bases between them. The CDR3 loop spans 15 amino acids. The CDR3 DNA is TGTGCCACCAGCAGAGATCCTGGGGCCCGCGAGAGCTACACCTTC. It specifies CATSRDPGARESYTF. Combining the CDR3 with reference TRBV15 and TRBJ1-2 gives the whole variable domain DAMVIQNPRYQVTQFGKPVTLSCSQTLNHNVMYWYQQKSSQAPKLLFHYYDKDFNNEADTPDNFQSRRPNTSFCFLDIRSPGLGDTAMYLCATSRDPGARESYTFGSGTRLTVV.

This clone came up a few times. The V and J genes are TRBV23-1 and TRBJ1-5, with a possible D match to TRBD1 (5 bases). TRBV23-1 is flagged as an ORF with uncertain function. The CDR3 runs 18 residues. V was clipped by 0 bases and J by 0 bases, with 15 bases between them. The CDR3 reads CASSQSKGPLYSNQPQHF. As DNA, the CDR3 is TGCGCCAGCAGTCAATCGAAGGGGCCACTTTATAGCAATCAGCCCCAGCATTTT.

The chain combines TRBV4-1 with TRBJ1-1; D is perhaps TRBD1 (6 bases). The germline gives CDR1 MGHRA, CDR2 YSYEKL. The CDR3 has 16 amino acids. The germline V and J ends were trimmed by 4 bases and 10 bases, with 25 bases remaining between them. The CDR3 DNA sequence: TGCGCCAGCAGCCTGGGAGGGGGGGGCATTGAGGGAGGAGCTTTCTTT. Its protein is CASSLGGGGIEGGAFF.

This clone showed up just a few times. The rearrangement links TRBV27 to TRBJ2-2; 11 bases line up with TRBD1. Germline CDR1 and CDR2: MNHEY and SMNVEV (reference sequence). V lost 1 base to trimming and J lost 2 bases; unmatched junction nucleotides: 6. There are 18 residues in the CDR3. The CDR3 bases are TGTGCCAGCAGTTTATATGGAAGGACAGGGGGCAACACCGGGGAGCTGTTTTTT. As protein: CASSLYGRTGGNTGELFF.

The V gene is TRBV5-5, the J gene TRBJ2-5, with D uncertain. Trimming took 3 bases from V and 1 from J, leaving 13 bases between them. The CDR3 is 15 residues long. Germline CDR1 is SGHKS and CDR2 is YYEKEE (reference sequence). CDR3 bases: TGTGCCAGCAGCTCTTCGAAGTCTATCCAAGAGACCCAGTACTTC. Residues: CASSSSKSIQETQYF.

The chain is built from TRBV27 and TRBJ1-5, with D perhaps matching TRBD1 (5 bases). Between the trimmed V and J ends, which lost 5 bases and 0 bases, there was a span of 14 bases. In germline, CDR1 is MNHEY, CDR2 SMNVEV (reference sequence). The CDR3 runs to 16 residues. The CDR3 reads CASSKGAGYSNQPQHF. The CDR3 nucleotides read TGTGCCAGCAGTAAAGGGGCCGGATATAGCAATCAGCCCCAGCATTTT.

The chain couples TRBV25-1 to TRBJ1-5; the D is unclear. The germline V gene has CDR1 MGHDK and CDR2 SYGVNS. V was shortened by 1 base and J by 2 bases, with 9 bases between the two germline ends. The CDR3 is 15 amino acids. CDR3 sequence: CASSESRRGNQPQHF. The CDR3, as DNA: TGTGCCAGCAGTGAATCCCGGAGGGGCAATCAGCCCCAGCATTTT.